One T cell receptor beta chain is described in this entry. Its antigen remains unknown. The data stem from a study of OX40 agonist ivuxolimab in advanced cancers. Looking at the study overall: In three patients, partial responses were observed, one with hepatocellular carcinoma and two with cutaneous melanoma. Notes on the study in general: No determination was made of the antigen specificity of the expanded peripheral T cells.

Sequencing used immunoSEQ multiplex PCR; TCRdb keeps in-frame clones, though not all of them. Altogether 35,000 to 45,000 clones are present, approximately 88% being singletons, with the ten largest covering roughly 18%. CDR3 length: 11 residues. The germline CDR1 and CDR2 sequences are MNHNY and SVGAGI (reference sequence). V lost 5 bases and J 6 bases, leaving 7 bases between the germline ends. This TCR derives from an adult with an advanced solid tumor such as melanoma, head and neck, liver or kidney cancer. The chain couples TRBV6-6 to TRBJ1-2, with D perhaps TRBD1 (5 bases). The input for sequencing was CD4+ or CD8+ T cells sorted from blood, taken in a trial of the OX40 agonist ivuxolimab. In DNA form, the CDR3 reads TGTGCCAGCAGTCAGGGAGATGGCTACACCTTC. Residues: CASSQGDGYTF.